A selection of T cell receptor beta chains follows, all from one sample in a study of blood T cell repertoires in COVID-19. Sequencing was performed with immunoSEQ multiplex PCR; in TCRdb, only in-frame clones are kept and a portion is missing. This repertoire shows a few hundred thousand clones, roughly 88% found once; its top ten account for approximately 0.55%. The sequencing sample was made of PBMCs or T cells enriched from blood (not recorded which). The receptors stem from a man younger than 35 who had recovered from COVID-19. CDR3s include the opening cysteine and the closing phenylalanine or tryptophan. The order of the fields is clone size, V gene, D gene, J gene, CDR3 DNA, CDR3 protein. A D gene is named only where the DNA matches it firmly. Where a row states a size, it is once, few, many or the class of an expanded clone; other rows omit it.

NA,TRBV5-1,TRBD1,TRBJ1-2,TGCGCCAGCAGCCAATCCAGGGGGAGAGATGGCTACACCTTC,CASSQSRGRDGYTF
few,TRBV2,TRBD1,TRBJ2-5,TGTGCCAGCACCATGGACAGGTCATGGGGGACCCAGTACTTC,CASTMDRSWGTQYF
NA,TRBV5-1,NA,TRBJ1-5,TGCGCCAGCAGCTTGGGGGACAATAGCAATCAGCCCCAGCATTTT,CASSLGDNSNQPQHF
NA,TRBV19,NA,TRBJ1-1,TGTGCCAGTAGTATCACCCAGTCAAACACTGAAGCTTTCTTT,CASSITQSNTEAFF
NA,TRBV14,NA,TRBJ1-2,TGTGCCAGCAGCCAAGATTTCGACAGGTACTATGGCTACACCTTC,CASSQDFDRYYGYTF
NA,TRBV27,TRBD1,TRBJ2-3,TGTGCCAGCAGTTTATCTGGACAGGGATGGATCACAGATACGCAGTATTTT,CASSLSGQGWITDTQYF
NA,TRBV4-1,TRBD1,TRBJ1-1,TGCGCCAGCAGCCCCGGACAGGGACTCGTAACCGCTTTCTTT,CASSPGQGLVTAFF
NA,TRBV7-6,NA,TRBJ2-2,TGTGCCAGCAGCTTAGGGGGCAGTGAACGGTCCGGGGAGCTGTTTTTT,CASSLGGSERSGELFF
NA,TRBV12-2,NA,TRBJ1-2,TGTGCAAGTCGCCCCGGGTCCAAAGCCGACTATGGCTACACCTTC,CASRPGSKADYGYTF
NA,TRBV5-1,TRBD1,TRBJ1-1,TGCGCCAGCAGCGTACACCGACAGGGCGACACTGAAGCTTTCTTT,CASSVHRQGDTEAFF
NA,TRBV14,TRBD2,TRBJ2-1,TGTGCCAGCAGCCCCTTAGGGACTAGCGTTTACAATGAGCAGTTCTTC,CASSPLGTSVYNEQFF
NA,TRBV2,NA,TRBJ2-7,TGTGCCAGCAGAGGAAGCGGTAGGGAGCAGTACTTC,CASRGSGREQYF
NA,TRBV11-2,NA,TRBJ1-1,TGTGCCAGCAGCCTAAGGGGGAACACTGAAGCTTTCTTT,CASSLRGNTEAFF
NA,TRBV29-1,TRBD1,TRBJ1-5,TGCAGCGCCGGACAGGGTAGCAATCAGCCCCAGCATTTT,CSAGQGSNQPQHF
NA,TRBV30,NA,TRBJ1-2,TGTGCCTGGAGTGTATACAGGGATGGCTACACCTTC,CAWSVYRDGYTF
NA,TRBV5-1,NA,TRBJ2-6,TGCGCCAGCACAGAAGTAGCGGGGGCCAACGTCCTGACTTTC,CASTEVAGANVLTF
NA,TRBV2,TRBD2,TRBJ2-3,TGTGCCAGCAGTACCGGACTAGCGACGCAGTATTTT,CASSTGLATQYF
NA,TRBV2,NA,TRBJ1-5,TGTGCCAGCAGTGGGTCGCAACTCAGCAATCAGCCCCAGCATTTT,CASSGSQLSNQPQHF
NA,TRBV15,TRBD1,TRBJ1-6,TGTGCCACCAGCAGAGATCTTACAGGGGTGTCACCCCTCCACTTT,CATSRDLTGVSPLHF
NA,TRBV7-3,NA,TRBJ1-2,TGTGCCAGCAGCCCCCGGGGATCGGCCCACTATGGCTACACCTTC,CASSPRGSAHYGYTF
NA,TRBV5-4,TRBD2,TRBJ2-1,TGTGCCAGCAGCTTGAAAAGCGGGGGCTCCTACAATGAGCAGTTCTTC,CASSLKSGGSYNEQFF
NA,TRBV10-3,NA,TRBJ2-1,TGTGCCATCAGAGACGGAGGGGGCAGGTCCTACAATGAGCAGTTCTTC,CAIRDGGGRSYNEQFF
NA,TRBV5-1,TRBD2,TRBJ2-1,TGCGCCAGCAGCTCGGAACGTAGCGGGAGGGACTACAATGAGCAGTTCTTC,CASSSERSGRDYNEQFF
NA,TRBV18,NA,TRBJ2-5,TGTGCCAGCTCACCGCCAGCGCGGGCGGAGACCCAGTACTTC,CASSPPARAETQYF